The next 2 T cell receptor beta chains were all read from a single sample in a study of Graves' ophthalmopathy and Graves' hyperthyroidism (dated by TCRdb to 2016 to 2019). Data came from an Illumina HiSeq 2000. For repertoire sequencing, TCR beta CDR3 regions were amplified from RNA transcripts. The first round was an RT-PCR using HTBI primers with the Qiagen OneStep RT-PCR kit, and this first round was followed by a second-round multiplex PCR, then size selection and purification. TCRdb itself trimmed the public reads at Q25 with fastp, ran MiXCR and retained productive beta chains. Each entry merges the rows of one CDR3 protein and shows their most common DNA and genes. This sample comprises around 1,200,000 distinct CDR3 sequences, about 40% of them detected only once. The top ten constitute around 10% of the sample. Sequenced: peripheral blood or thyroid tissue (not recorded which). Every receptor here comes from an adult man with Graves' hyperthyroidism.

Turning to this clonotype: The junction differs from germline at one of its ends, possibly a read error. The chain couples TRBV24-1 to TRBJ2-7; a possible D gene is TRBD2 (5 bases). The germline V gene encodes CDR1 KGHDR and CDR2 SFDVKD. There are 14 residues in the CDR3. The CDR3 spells CATSDPQRWDEQYF. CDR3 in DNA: TGTGCTACCAGTGACCCCCAGCGGTGGGACGAGCAGTACTTC.

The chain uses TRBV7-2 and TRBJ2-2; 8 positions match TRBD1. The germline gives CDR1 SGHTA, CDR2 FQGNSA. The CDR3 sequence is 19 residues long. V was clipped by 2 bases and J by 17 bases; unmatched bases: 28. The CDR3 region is CASSLIPGGTGPNTGERFF. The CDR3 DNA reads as TGTGCCAGCAGCTTAATTCCCGGAGGGACAGGCCCGAACACCGGGGAGCGCTTTTTT.